The 31 T cell receptor beta chains below come from one sample, sequenced in a study of response to subunit inactivated influenza vaccine. TCRdb itself ran the RT-PCR reads through MiXCR, one entry per CDR3 protein. The table lists around 570,000 distinct CDR3 sequences, approximately 7.1% of them singletons. The sample was PBMCs from blood, taken less than 30 months after vaccination. The receptor set was obtained from a man between 45 and 75 years old who received an inactivated influenza vaccine.

This clonotype was counted many times. The gene calls are TRBV20-1 and TRBJ1-6, with unresolved D. CDR3 length equals 14 residues. V was trimmed by 0 bases and J by 10 bases, leaving 13 bases between them. CDR1 and CDR2 from the germline V gene are DFQATT and SNEGSKA (reference sequence). CDR3 DNA sequence: TGCAGTGCTAGAGACACGGGGAGTTTGTCACCCCTCCACTTT. Encoded protein: CSARDTGSLSPLHF.

This clonotype was counted at least ten times. The chain joins TRBV29-1 to TRBJ2-1; D is unclear. V lost 7 bases to trimming and J lost 8 bases, with 15 bases between them. This CDR3 comprises 12 residues. Germline CDR1 is SQVTM and CDR2 is ANQGSEA. CDR3 DNA sequence: TGCAGCGCCACAAACAGTTTGTATGAGCAGTTCTTC. Protein sequence: CSATNSLYEQFF.

The chain combines TRBV4-2 with TRBJ2-5; the match to TRBD2 covers 9 bases. After removal of 0 bases from V and 5 bases from J, the junction contained 4 bases not matched to a gene. The CDR3 contains 15 residues. Germline loops: CDR1 LGHNA, CDR2 YNFKEQ. The CDR3 sequence: CASSQDAGGQETQYF. The CDR3, as DNA: TGTGCCAGCAGCCAAGATGCGGGGGGGCAGGAGACCCAGTACTTC.

The rearrangement uses TRBV6-2 or TRBV6-3 and TRBJ1-2; a weak D match, TRBD1 (5 bases). Trimming removed 6 bases from V and 2 bases from J, with 10 bases in between. CDR3 size: 13 residues. Germline V gene data show CDR1 as MNHEY and CDR2 as SVGEGT. The CDR3 DNA is TGTGCCAGCAGAGACAGAACAAACTATGGCTACACCTTC. This gives the protein CASRDRTNYGYTF.

This clonotype was detected a few times. This chain uses TRBV6-2 or TRBV6-3 with TRBJ2-3, with TRBD2 matching 9 bases. From germline, CDR1 is MNHEY and CDR2 SVGEGT. The length of the CDR3 is 15 residues. J was trimmed by 5 bases and V by 6 bases; bases with no gene match: 9. CDR3 coding DNA: TGTGCCAGCAGATTAACGGGACTAGCATTAGATACGCAGTATTTT. Its protein is CASRLTGLALDTQYF.

This clonotype appeared a few times. The chain links TRBV6-1 to TRBJ1-2, with 9 bases lining up with TRBD1. V dropped 3 bases and J dropped 3; count of bases not matched to a gene: 2. Germline V CDR1 and CDR2: MNHNS, SASEGT. The CDR3 totals 14 residues. The CDR3 region is CASSDWTGDYGYTF. The CDR3 DNA is TGTGCCAGCAGTGACTGGACAGGGGACTATGGCTACACCTTC.

This clonotype was recorded many times. The chain couples TRBV6-5 to TRBJ2-5; D is possibly TRBD1 or TRBD2 (5 bases each). The CDR3 contains 12 residues. The V end lost 5 bases, the J end lost 4 bases, and 8 bases lay between the germline ends. The germline gives CDR1 MNHEY, CDR2 SVGAGI. As DNA, the CDR3 is TGTGCCAGCAGTACTGGGGGAGAGACCCAGTACTTC. Translated: CASSTGGETQYF.

This clonotype was counted at least ten times. The chain has TRBV15 and TRBJ2-7; weak D call: TRBD1 (6 bases). This CDR3 is 11 amino acids long. From germline, CDR1 is LNHNV and CDR2 YYDKDF (reference sequence). With 6 bases removed from V and 6 bases from J, the gap between germline ends came to 9 bases. For the CDR3, the DNA is TGTGCCACCAGACAGGGCATCGAGCAGTACTTC. Protein sequence: CATRQGIEQYF.

The chain couples TRBV7-9 to TRBJ1-1; the D gene is possibly TRBD1 (6 bases). Germline assignment: CDR1 SEHNR and CDR2 FQNEAQ (reference sequence). This CDR3 is 16 amino acids long. The V and J ends lost 0 bases and 3 bases respectively, with 14 bases between them. For the CDR3, the DNA is TGTGCCAGCAGCTTAGCAATGCGGGGGCAGGACACTGAAGCTTTCTTT. Residues: CASSLAMRGQDTEAFF.

DNA of the CDR3: TGTGCCAGCAGCCAAGGGATCGTTCGGCTAGCGGGGATTTCGGGGTACCAAGAGACCCAGTACTTC. Its protein is CASSQGIVRLAGISGYQETQYF. The chain couples TRBV4-2 to TRBJ2-5, with 9 nucleotides matching TRBD2. The CDR3 is made up of 22 amino acids. V shed 1 base and J 0 bases; nucleotides not matched to a gene: 21. The germline V gene has CDR1 LGHNA and CDR2 YNFKEQ.

Comment on this clonotype: Germline and junction disagree at one end, which may indicate a read error. V usage is TRBV20-1 and J usage is TRBJ1-1; 7 nucleotides line up with TRBD1. Germline V CDR1 and CDR2: DFQATT, SNEGSKA (reference sequence). CDR3 size: 17 residues. The CDR3 reads CCARDKGTADLGTEAFF. CDR3 coding DNA: TGCTGTGCTAGAGATAAGGGGACAGCCGATTTGGGCACTGAAGCTTTCTTT.

This chain connects TRBV4-3 to TRBJ2-7; tentatively, D is TRBD1 (6 bases). There are 14 residues in the CDR3. Trimming removed 2 bases at V and 6 bases at J, with 14 bases between. The germline gives CDR1 LGHNA, CDR2 YSLEER. In DNA, the CDR3 is TGCGCCAGCAGCCAAAATGCCAGGGGAAGCGAGCAGTACTTC. It is translated as CASSQNARGSEQYF.

This clonotype occurred a few times. The chain couples TRBV7-6 to TRBJ2-1; D assignment may be TRBD1 or TRBD2 (5 bases each). The CDR3 length is 13 residues. Looked up from germline, CDR1 is SGHVS and CDR2 is FNYEAQ. The V end lost 5 bases, the J end lost 9 bases, and 14 bases lay between the germline ends. CDR3 nucleotide sequence: TGTGCCAGCAGCAAGGGGAGAAACGGTGAGCAGTTCTTC. It specifies CASSKGRNGEQFF.

The chain is built from TRBV5-1 and TRBJ2-7, with TRBD1 matching over 9 bases. The CDR3 spans 16 residues. V lost 4 bases, J lost 0 bases, and 8 bases stayed unmatched. Looked up from germline, CDR1 is SGHRS and CDR2 is YFSETQ. The CDR3, as DNA: TGCGCCAGCAGCCACGCCGGGACAGGGATCTCCTACGAGCAGTACTTC. This sequence encodes CASSHAGTGISYEQYF.

The table lists this clonotype with many counts. The rearrangement uses TRBV20-1 and TRBJ2-3; D possibly corresponds to TRBD2 (5 bases). The CDR3 has 13 residues. CDR1 and CDR2 from the germline V gene are DFQATT and SNEGSKA (reference sequence). The V and J ends lost 4 bases and 0 bases respectively, with 8 bases between them. The CDR3 nucleotides read TGCAGTGCTAATCCGGGGAGCACAGATACGCAGTATTTT. Amino acid sequence: CSANPGSTDTQYF.

In its sample, this clonotype was seen many times. V is TRBV12-3 or TRBV12-4 and J is TRBJ2-1, with a tentative D call TRBD1 (7 bases). Trimming left V 6 bases short and J 9 bases short, with 18 bases between. CDR3 length: 14 residues. The CDR3 reads CASSKAGGQGEQFF. In DNA, the CDR3 is TGTGCCAGCAGCAAGGCAGGGGGGCAAGGTGAGCAGTTCTTC.

This clonotype was seen a few times. The chain combines TRBV5-6 with TRBJ1-2; 8 bases line up with TRBD1. There are 13 residues in the CDR3. The germline V gene encodes CDR1 SGHDT and CDR2 YYEEEE. V lost 0 bases, J lost 7 bases, and 2 bases stayed unmatched. CDR3 in amino acids: CASSLDRGSGYTF. DNA of the CDR3: TGTGCCAGCAGCTTGGACAGGGGGTCTGGCTACACCTTC. Full variable domain (missing parts from reference TRBV5-6 and TRBJ1-2): DAGVTQSPTHLIKTRGQQVTLRCSPKSGHDTVSWYQQALGQGPQFIFQYYEEEERQRGNFPDRFSGHQFPNYSSELNVNALLLGDSALYLCASSLDRGSGYTFGSGTRLTVV.

This clonotype was seen more than once but under ten times. V and J are TRBV11-2 and TRBJ2-2, with a weak D call TRBD2 (5 bases). This CDR3 spans 16 amino acids. Per the germline V gene, CDR1 is SGHAT and CDR2 is FQNNGV. The V and J ends lost 1 base and 6 bases respectively, with 15 bases between them. CDR3 sequence (DNA): TGTGCCAGCAGCTTAGTAGTAGTGGCGGGCGCCGGGGAGCTGTTTTTT. This translates into CASSLVVVAGAGELFF.

The table lists this clonotype with many counts. This rearrangement joins TRBV28 to TRBJ1-2, with D possibly matching TRBD1 (6 bases). The CDR3 loop spans 13 amino acids. The germline CDR1 and CDR2 sequences are MDHEN and SYDVKM. V lost 7 bases to trimming and J lost 4 bases, with 13 bases between them. Here the CDR3 reads CASTYGQTYGYTF. As DNA, the CDR3 is TGTGCCAGCACATACGGACAGACCTATGGCTACACCTTC.

This clonotype was seen more than once but under ten times. The rearrangement links TRBV7-2 to TRBJ1-1; D not certain. Germline CDR1 is SGHTA and CDR2 is FQGNSA. This CDR3 comprises 15 residues. V was pared by 2 bases and J by 0 bases, with 10 bases between. DNA for the CDR3: TGTGCCAGCAGCTTATTATCGGAGGTGAACACTGAAGCTTTCTTT. This codes for CASSLLSEVNTEAFF.

This clonotype was observed many times. For the CDR3, the DNA is TGTGCCAGCAGTCTGTCTAGCGGGGGGTATGAGCAGTTCTTC. It is translated as CASSLSSGGYEQFF. This chain uses TRBV27 with TRBJ2-1; TRBD2 matches at 11 bases. This CDR3 contains 14 residues. V lost 5 bases and J lost 8; bases outside the gene matches: 5. The germline CDR1 and CDR2 sequences are MNHEY and SMNVEV (reference sequence).

The chain joins TRBV7-8 to TRBJ1-1, with unresolved D. Germline V gives CDR1 SGHVS, CDR2 FQNEAQ. Trimming pared 5 bases from V and 1 base from J, leaving 11 bases between. The CDR3 is made up of 14 amino acids. The DNA of the CDR3 is TGTGCCAGCAGCCAGACATACGGGAACACTGAAGCTTTCTTT. Protein sequence: CASSQTYGNTEAFF.

This clonotype was picked up many times. This chain uses TRBV5-1 with TRBJ2-3, with 11 nucleotides matching TRBD2. This CDR3 has 14 amino acids. With 4 bases clipped from V and 5 bases from J, the junction kept 3 bases outside the gene matches. Germline V gives CDR1 SGHRS, CDR2 YFSETQ. The CDR3 is CASSLTSGEDTQYF. In nucleotides, the CDR3 is TGCGCCAGCAGCCTGACTAGCGGGGAAGATACGCAGTATTTT.

This clonotype appeared a few times. CDR3 amino acids: CSVRTDIQETQYF. The CDR3, as DNA: TGCAGCGTCCGGACTGACATCCAAGAGACCCAGTACTTC. The rearrangement links TRBV29-1 to TRBJ2-5; perhaps TRBD2 as D (5 bases). CDR3 length: 13 amino acids. Between the trimmed V and J ends, which lost 6 bases and 1 base, there was a span of 12 bases. Germline V CDR1 and CDR2: SQVTM, ANQGSEA. The complete variable domain, with remaining parts taken from reference TRBV29-1 and TRBJ2-5, reads SAVISQKPSRDICQRGTSLTIQCQVDSQVTMMFWYRQQPGQSLTLIATANQGSEATYESGFVIDKFPISRPNLTFSTLTVSNMSPEDSSIYLCSVRTDIQETQYFGPGTRLLVL.

This clonotype was detected a few times. The rearrangement joins TRBV7-2 to TRBJ2-1; no firm D call. Germline CDR1 and CDR2: SGHTA and FQGNSA. V was clipped by 1 base and J by 2 bases, with 9 bases between them. The CDR3 covers 15 residues. This CDR3 reads CASSLDPGAYNEQFF. In nucleotides, the CDR3 is TGTGCCAGCAGCTTAGACCCTGGCGCCTACAATGAGCAGTTCTTC.

The V and J genes are TRBV20-1 and TRBJ2-7; D call uncertain. Germline assignment: CDR1 DFQATT and CDR2 SNEGSKA (reference sequence). Trimming cost V 6 bases and J 6 bases, with 21 bases left between them. The length of the CDR3 is 14 residues. The DNA of the CDR3 is TGCAGTGCCCATAATACCCTGGACGTCTCCGAGCAGTACTTC. Translating it yields CSAHNTLDVSEQYF.

This clonotype showed up many times. The CDR3 DNA sequence: TGCAGTGCTATGTCCCCGGACAGGACGGATACGCAGTATTTT. Protein product: CSAMSPDRTDTQYF. This chain connects TRBV20-1 to TRBJ2-3; 7 positions agree with TRBD1. In germline, CDR1 is DFQATT, CDR2 SNEGSKA (reference sequence). After removal of 4 bases from V and 6 bases from J, the junction contained 10 bases not matched to a gene. The CDR3 runs 14 residues.

The V gene is TRBV3-1, the J gene TRBJ1-4; D gene unclear. CDR1 and CDR2 (germline): LGHDT, YNNKEL (reference sequence). This CDR3 comprises 15 residues. The V end was cut by 4 bases, the J end by 6 bases, with 15 bases between. CDR3 DNA sequence: TGTGCCAGCAGCCGGTATGGCAGTGCCTATGAAAAACTGTTTTTT. It is translated as CASSRYGSAYEKLFF.

There are a few counts of this clonotype. This chain links TRBV5-5 with TRBJ1-1; a weak D match, TRBD1 (5 bases). CDR3 length: 13 residues. Looked up from germline, CDR1 is SGHKS and CDR2 is YYEKEE (reference sequence). Trimming left V 3 bases short and J 8 bases short, with 14 bases between. CDR3 nucleotide sequence: TGTGCCAGCAGCTCAATCCAGGGAGCAGAAGCTTTCTTT. Translation: CASSSIQGAEAFF. Variable domain in full (rest from reference TRBV5-5 and TRBJ1-1): DAGVTQSPTHLIKTRGQQVTLRCSPISGHKSVSWYQQVLGQGPQFIFQYYEKEERGRGNFPDRFSARQFPNYSSELNVNALLLGDSALYLCASSSIQGAEAFFGQGTRLTVV.

This sequence joins TRBV20-1 and TRBJ2-7; 7 bases are a match to TRBD2. Germline V gives CDR1 DFQATT, CDR2 SNEGSKA (reference sequence). The V and J ends lost 1 base and 1 base, in that order; junction bases with no gene match: 7. The CDR3 extends over 15 amino acids. The CDR3 is CSARAPSGGSYEQYF. CDR3 DNA sequence: TGCAGTGCTAGAGCCCCTAGCGGAGGGTCCTACGAGCAGTACTTC.

The chain uses TRBV19 and TRBJ2-7; perhaps D is TRBD1 or TRBD2 (8 bases each). CDR1 is LNHDA and CDR2 is SQIVND in the germline V gene (reference sequence). V was trimmed by 5 bases and J by 3 bases, leaving 29 bases between them. This CDR3 region has 19 residues. CDR3 protein: CASSPAGGLVKRGSYEQYF. Here the CDR3 DNA reads TGTGCCAGTAGTCCGGCAGGGGGCTTGGTCAAGCGGGGGAGCTACGAGCAGTACTTC. The full variable domain, its missing parts supplied by reference TRBV19 and TRBJ2-7, is DGGITQSPKYLFRKEGQNVTLSCEQNLNHDAMYWYRQDPGQGLRLIYYSQIVNDFQKGDIAEGYSVSREKKESFPLTVTSAQKNPTAFYLCASSPAGGLVKRGSYEQYFGPGTRLTVT.